The 11 T cell receptor beta chains reported below all come from one sample, sequenced in a study of control samples from healthy donors and cancer patients. Clones were sequenced by immunoSEQ multiplex PCR, and TCRdb holds only the in-frame ones, with some missing. The sample lists about 410,000 clones, around 90% occurring once. The sequencing input was PBMCs. The receptors originated from a middle-aged man with head and neck cancer.

This clone has just one count. CDR3 residues: CASSLAGGADTQYF. In nucleotides, the CDR3 is TGTGCCAGCAGCTTGGCAGGGGGCGCGGATACGCAGTATTTT. The chain employs TRBV5-4 and TRBJ2-3; 8 nucleotides align to TRBD1. The CDR3 is made up of 14 amino acids. CDR1 is SGHNT and CDR2 is YYREEE in the germline V gene (reference sequence). The junction had 3 bases not matched to a gene; V was cut back by 0 bases and J by 6 bases.

In regard to this clone: A junction boundary mismatches the germline segment, possibly from a read error. The chain is built from TRBV6-5 and TRBJ2-2; the match to TRBD1 covers 7 bases. Germline V gives CDR1 MNHEY, CDR2 SVGAGI. There are 14 residues in the CDR3. The CDR3 sequence is CVSSIRQGPGELFF. The CDR3 DNA is TGTGTCAGCAGTATAAGACAGGGTCCCGGGGAGCTGTTTTTT.

V usage is TRBV6-5 and J usage is TRBJ2-7, with D hard to call. CDR1 is MNHEY and CDR2 is SVGAGI in the germline V gene. The V end was cut by 6 bases, the J end by 1 base, with 10 bases between. This CDR3 is 13 amino acids long. The CDR3 bases are TGTGCCAGCAGAAAAAAGGGTTCCTACGAGCAGTACTTC. Residues: CASRKKGSYEQYF.

The chain combines TRBV29-1 with TRBJ2-7; 7 positions agree with TRBD1. Trimming at V came to 8 bases and at J to 1 base, leaving 5 bases not matched to a gene. The CDR3 loop spans 12 amino acids. Germline V lookup: CDR1 SQVTM, CDR2 ANQGSEA. This chain's CDR3 is CSSRDSSYEQYF. Written as DNA, the CDR3 is TGCAGCTCTAGGGACAGTTCCTACGAGCAGTACTTC.

This sequence joins TRBV4-1 and TRBJ1-6; tentative D call: TRBD1 (6 bases). V gave up 6 bases and J gave up 10 bases, with 19 bases separating them. Germline CDR1 is MGHRA and CDR2 is YSYEKL. CDR3 size: 15 residues. DNA of the CDR3: TGCGCCAGCAGTCCCGAGGACAGTCTTTGGTCACCCCTCCACTTT. Encoded protein: CASSPEDSLWSPLHF.

A note on this clone: At the DNA level, this CDR3 is encoded by other sequences in the same sample as well. This chain uses TRBV5-1 with TRBJ1-1; D unresolved. V was cut by 0 bases and J by 0 bases, with 6 bases left in between. Germline V lookup: CDR1 SGHRS, CDR2 YFSETQ. CDR3 length: 14 residues. In nucleotides, the CDR3 is TGCGCCAGCAGCTTGGGCAGTTTGAACACTGAAGCTTTCTTT. Encoded protein: CASSLGSLNTEAFF.

The chain links TRBV28 to TRBJ1-2; D is undetermined. The length of the CDR3 is 14 residues. Trimming cost V 6 bases and J 4 bases, with 15 bases left between them. Germline V gene sequence: CDR1 MDHEN, CDR2 SYDVKM. The CDR3 loop is CASRPGLMFYGYTF. CDR3 nucleotides: TGTGCCAGCAGGCCCGGACTGATGTTCTATGGCTACACCTTC.

CDR3 nucleotides: TGTGCCACCAGTCCCAATCAACTAACTACAATCGGTGAGCAGTTCTTC. As protein: CATSPNQLTTIGEQFF. The chain combines TRBV24-1 with TRBJ2-1; D ambiguous. The V end lost 6 bases, the J end lost 9 bases, and 23 bases lay between the germline ends. Per the germline V gene, CDR1 is KGHDR and CDR2 is SFDVKD. This CDR3 has 16 residues.

V is TRBV6-6 and J is TRBJ2-5, with D possibly being TRBD2 (5 bases). V lost 2 bases and J 4 bases, leaving 11 bases between the germline ends. CDR3 length: 14 residues. CDR1 is MNHNY, CDR2 SVGAGI, per germline (reference sequence). This CDR3 reads CASSYGPAAETQYF. As DNA, the CDR3 is TGTGCCAGCAGTTACGGGCCAGCGGCAGAGACCCAGTACTTC.

The rearrangement links TRBV7-8 to TRBJ2-2; D may correspond to TRBD1 or TRBD2 (5 bases each). V was cut by 1 base and J by 0 bases, with 9 bases left in between. In germline, CDR1 is SGHVS, CDR2 FQNEAQ. This CDR3 region has 16 residues. The CDR3 nucleotides read TGTGCCAGCAGCTTAGATTGGGGGTCGAACACCGGGGAGCTGTTTTTT. This gives the protein CASSLDWGSNTGELFF. The complete variable domain, with remaining parts taken from reference TRBV7-8 and TRBJ2-2, reads GAGVSQSPRYKVAKRGQDVALRCDPISGHVSLFWYQQALGQGPEFLTYFQNEAQLDKSGLPSDRFFAERPEGSVSTLKIQRTQQEDSAVYLCASSLDWGSNTGELFFGEGSRLTVL.

This rearrangement joins TRBV4-1 to TRBJ2-7, with 7 bases matching TRBD2. This CDR3 has 15 residues. The V segment lost 1 base and the J segment 5 bases; nucleotides outside the gene matches: 8. The germline gives CDR1 MGHRA, CDR2 YSYEKL. Written as DNA, the CDR3 is TGCGCCAGCAGCCAAGTTGGGTGGGAGGGCGACGAGCAGTACTTC. Its protein is CASSQVGWEGDEQYF.